The 12 T cell receptor beta chains presented below share a single source sample, sequenced in a study of beta chain features in type 1 diabetes. The investigators reverse transcribed all of the isolated RNA, so they sequenced expressed TCRB transcripts. The protocol was immunoSEQ multiplex PCR, while the TCRdb copy is restricted to in-frame clones and leaves out a portion. The sample carries about 140,000 clones, around a tenth recorded once. Sequenced material: central memory CD4+ T cells from blood. These receptors came from a woman between 40 and 50 years old in good health.

The chain is built from TRBV10-2 and TRBJ2-3; 11 bases are shared with TRBD1. CDR3 length: 14 residues. Germline loops: CDR1 WSHSY, CDR2 SAAADI. J lost 4 bases, V lost 8 bases, and 5 bases had no gene match. The CDR3 DNA sequence: TGCGCCAGCCAGGACAGGGGGCAGGCAGATACGCAGTATTTT. This sequence encodes CASQDRGQADTQYF.

This clone was seen at least ten times. This chain uses TRBV14 with TRBJ2-7; no firm D call. The CDR3 runs 12 residues. Germline loops: CDR1 SGHDN, CDR2 FVKESK. V gave up 5 bases and J gave up 4 bases, with 9 bases separating them. The CDR3 DNA sequence: TGTGCCAGCAGCTCGGGTCGGTACGAGCAGTACTTC. The encoded protein is CASSSGRYEQYF.

This clone was recorded at least ten times. This chain joins TRBV7-2 and TRBJ2-5; D not certain. The V gene lost 5 bases and the J gene lost 4 bases, with 11 bases spanning the gap. The CDR3 has 13 amino acids. From germline, CDR1 is SGHTA and CDR2 FQGNSA. The CDR3 loop reads CASSGTRRETQYF. The CDR3 DNA reads TGTGCCAGCAGCGGCACCCGGAGAGAGACCCAGTACTTC.

This chain joins TRBV7-9 and TRBJ2-3, with 7 bases lining up with TRBD2. The ends lost 5 bases at V and 5 bases at J; junction bases unmatched: 4. The CDR3 runs to 13 residues. Per the germline V gene, CDR1 is SEHNR and CDR2 is FQNEAQ (reference sequence). CDR3 DNA: TGTGCCAGCAGCGTAACGGGGGGAGATACGCAGTATTTT. Its translation is CASSVTGGDTQYF.

The rearrangement links TRBV12-5 to TRBJ2-3; TRBD1 might be the D (5 bases). There are 13 residues in the CDR3. V was pared by 0 bases and J by 4 bases, with 5 bases between. The V gene's germline CDR1 is LGHNT and CDR2 FRNRAP. In DNA, the CDR3 is TGTGCTAGTGGTTTGGTAGGGGCAGATACGCAGTATTTT. Its protein product is CASGLVGADTQYF.

The chain employs TRBV10-2 and TRBJ2-2; the match to TRBD2 covers 13 bases. The CDR3 consists of 15 residues. Germline lookup yields CDR1 WSHSY and CDR2 SAAADI. With V trimmed by 8 bases and J by 7 bases, 7 bases remained unmatched. The CDR3 DNA sequence: TGCGCCAGCGGGGGACTAGCGGGACGCGGCGGGGAGCTGTTTTTT. It encodes CASGGLAGRGGELFF.

This clone was observed a few times. J is TRBJ1-1 and V is TRBV9; 10 bases match TRBD1. The V and J ends lost 3 bases and 7 bases, in that order; junction bases with no gene match: 9. Germline-derived CDR1 and CDR2 are SGDLS and YYNGEE. This CDR3 is 15 amino acids long. The CDR3 region is CASSAPGQGTSEAFF. The CDR3 region has the DNA TGTGCCAGCAGCGCCCCGGGACAGGGGACGAGTGAAGCTTTCTTT.

This clone was seen a handful of times. The chain combines TRBV5-1 with TRBJ2-2; TRBD1 is a possible D gene (5 bases). V was shortened by 4 bases and J by 0 bases, with 7 bases between the two germline ends. CDR3 length: 14 residues. Germline-derived CDR1 and CDR2 are SGHRS and YFSETQ. The CDR3 DNA is TGCGCCAGCAGCCTGGACACGAACACCGGGGAGCTGTTTTTT. Translating gives CASSLDTNTGELFF.

Only a few counts were recorded for this clone. The V call is TRBV18, the J call TRBJ2-6; D might be TRBD1 (5 bases). The CDR3 has 17 residues. Trimming left V 3 bases short and J 3 bases short, with 15 bases between. CDR1 and CDR2 (germline): KGHSH, LQKENI. In DNA form, the CDR3 reads TGTGCCAGCTCACCCGTGACAGCCTTTGGTGGGGCCAACGTCCTGACTTTC. This gives the protein CASSPVTAFGGANVLTF.

The genes are TRBV11-2 and TRBJ2-4; 8 bases fit TRBD2. After removal of 5 bases from V and 9 bases from J, the junction contained 15 bases not matched to a gene. The CDR3 sequence is 16 residues long. Germline V CDR1 and CDR2: SGHAT, FQNNGV. CDR3 nucleotide sequence: TGTGCCAGCAGCCGCACTGAGAGCGGGGGATCCAGCATTCAGTACTTC. Residues: CASSRTESGGSSIQYF.

This clone was found many times. The V call is TRBV7-9, the J call TRBJ1-2, with TRBD1 as a possible D gene (5 bases). V shed 7 bases and J shed 6 bases, with 9 bases lying between them. Germline V lookup: CDR1 SEHNR, CDR2 FQNEAQ (reference sequence). The CDR3 contains 11 residues. The CDR3 nucleotides are TGTGCCAGCATGGCGGGGGATGGCTACACCTTC. Protein product: CASMAGDGYTF. The entire variable domain, with the rest obtained from reference TRBV7-9 and TRBJ1-2, is as follows: DTGVSQNPRHKITKRGQNVTFRCDPISEHNRLYWYRQTLGQGPEFLTYFQNEAQLEKSRLLSDRFSAERPKGSFSTLEIQRTEQGDSAMYLCASMAGDGYTFGSGTRLTVV.

There are many counts of this clone. This sequence joins TRBV6-5 and TRBJ2-7; TRBD1 matches 8 bases. V lost 7 bases to trimming and J lost 4 bases; unmatched junction nucleotides: 3. CDR3 size: 12 residues. Germline V gene lookup returns CDR1 MNHEY and CDR2 SVGAGI. The CDR3 is CASKGQAYEQYF. For the CDR3, the DNA is TGTGCCAGCAAGGGACAGGCATACGAGCAGTACTTC.